This T cell receptor beta chain comes out of a study of T cell repertoires in cytomegalovirus infection. Notes on the study in general: In two of eight donors, the top clonotype was HLA-C-restricted CMV-specific. People with CMV and the relevant HLA were identified by cumulative public TCR beta family frequency.

The length of the CDR3 is 15 residues. Trimming cost V 2 bases and J 4 bases, with 11 bases left between them. The germline CDR1 and CDR2 sequences are MRHNA and SNTAGT. Turning to this clonotype: Its cognate antigen is unknown.

MiXCR, run by TCRdb on the reads, gives a single entry per CDR3 protein. The table records around 710,000 distinct CDR3 sequences, 25% to 35% of them present only once. Here the sequenced sample was cultured CD8+ T cells from PBMCs, taken from culture after CMV antigen stimulation. This TCR was recovered from a human donor in good health (CMV status not recorded). Some clones in this sample may be carry-over from other donors' samples. The chain is built from TRBV6-4 and TRBJ2-2, with a tentative D call TRBD2 (6 bases). The CDR3 protein is CASSDRQGGTGELFF. Written as DNA, the CDR3 is TGTGCCAGCAGTGACCGCCAGGGAGGCACCGGGGAGCTGTTTTTT.